This T cell receptor beta chain was documented in a study of shared clonotypes between healthy human individuals. Findings and caveats of the study: Clonotype sharing among donors, it was expected, would be affected by sequencing depth. Some clonotypes were shared by all four sorted-subset donors, while others were not shared. The non-shared ones had lower generation probabilities than the shared ones.

About this clone itself: Its antigen is unidentified.

It was into CD45RA+ naive and CD45RA-negative memory subsets that the CD4+ cells were split. Sequencing used immunoSEQ multiplex PCR; TCRdb keeps in-frame clones, though not all of them. The table shows fewer than 1.4 million clones, with around three quarters occurring only once. CDR1 is SEHNR, CDR2 FQNEAQ, per germline (reference sequence). CDR3 length: 18 residues. V was cut by 5 bases and J by 6 bases, with 26 bases left in between. Input material: memory CD4+ T cells from PBMCs. Subset in this sample: CD45RA-negative fraction. This chain joins TRBV7-9 and TRBJ2-1, with D perhaps matching TRBD2 (6 bases). The sequence was obtained from a man aged 18-30 years in good health. Some clones in this sample may be carry-over from other donors' samples. In nucleotides, the CDR3 is TGTGCCAGCAGCACTGGCGGAGGGCTTATTCTTCCTACCAATGAGCAGTTCTTC. Translating gives CASSTGGGLILPTNEQFF.